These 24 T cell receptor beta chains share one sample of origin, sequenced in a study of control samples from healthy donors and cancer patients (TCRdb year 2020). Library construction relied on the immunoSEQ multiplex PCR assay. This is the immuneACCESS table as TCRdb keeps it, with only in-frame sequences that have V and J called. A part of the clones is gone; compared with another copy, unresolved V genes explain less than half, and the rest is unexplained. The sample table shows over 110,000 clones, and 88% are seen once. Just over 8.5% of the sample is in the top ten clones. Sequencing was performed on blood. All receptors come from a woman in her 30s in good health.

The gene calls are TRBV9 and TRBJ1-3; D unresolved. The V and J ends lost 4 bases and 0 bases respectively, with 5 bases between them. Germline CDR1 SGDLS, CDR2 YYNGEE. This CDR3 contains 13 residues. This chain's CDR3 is CASSPVSGNTIYF. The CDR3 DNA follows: TGTGCCAGCAGCCCAGTCTCTGGAAACACCATATATTTT.

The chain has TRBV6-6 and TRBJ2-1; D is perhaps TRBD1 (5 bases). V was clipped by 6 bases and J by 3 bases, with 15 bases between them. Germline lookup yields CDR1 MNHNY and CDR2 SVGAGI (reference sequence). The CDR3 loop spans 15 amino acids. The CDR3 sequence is CASRPRVPFYNEQFF. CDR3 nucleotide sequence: TGTGCCAGCAGGCCCAGGGTCCCCTTCTACAATGAGCAGTTCTTC.

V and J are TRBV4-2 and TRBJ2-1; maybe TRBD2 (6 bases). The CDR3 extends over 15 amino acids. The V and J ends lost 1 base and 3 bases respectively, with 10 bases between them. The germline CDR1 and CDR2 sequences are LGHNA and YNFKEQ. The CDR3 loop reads CASSQGADYYNEQFF. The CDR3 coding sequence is TGTGCCAGCAGCCAAGGAGCGGACTACTACAATGAGCAGTTCTTC.

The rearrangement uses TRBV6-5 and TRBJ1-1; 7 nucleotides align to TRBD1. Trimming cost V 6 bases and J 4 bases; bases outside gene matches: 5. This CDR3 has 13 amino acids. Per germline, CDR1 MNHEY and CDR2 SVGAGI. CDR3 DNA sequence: TGTGCCAGCAGGGGGCCAGGGGGCACTGAAGCTTTCTTT. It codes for CASRGPGGTEAFF.

This CDR3 is CASSPRLFNEKLFF. CDR3 coding DNA: TGTGCCAGCAGCCCCAGACTATTTAATGAAAAACTGTTTTTT. This chain connects TRBV5-5 to TRBJ1-4; D remains unclear. The CDR3 runs 14 residues. Trimming stripped 4 bases from V and 4 bases from J, with 11 bases between. Germline assignment: CDR1 SGHKS and CDR2 YYEKEE (reference sequence).

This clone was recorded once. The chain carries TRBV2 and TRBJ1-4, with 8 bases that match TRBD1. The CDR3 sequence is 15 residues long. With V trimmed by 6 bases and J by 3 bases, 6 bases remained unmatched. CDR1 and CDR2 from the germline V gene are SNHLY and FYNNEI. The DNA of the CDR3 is TGTGCCAGCAGGGACAGGGAGTTGGCTAATGAAAAACTGTTTTTT. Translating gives CASRDRELANEKLFF. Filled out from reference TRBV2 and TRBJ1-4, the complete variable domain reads EPEVTQTPSHQVTQMGQEVILRCVPISNHLYFYWYRQILGQKVEFLVSFYNNEISEKSEIFDDQFSVERPDGSNFTLKIRSTKLEDSAMYFCASRDRELANEKLFFGSGTQLSVL.

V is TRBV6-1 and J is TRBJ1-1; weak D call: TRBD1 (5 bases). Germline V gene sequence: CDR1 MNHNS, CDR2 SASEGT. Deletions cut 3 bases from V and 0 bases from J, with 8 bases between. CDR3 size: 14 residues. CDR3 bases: TGTGCCAGCAGTGAGACAGATTTGAACACTGAAGCTTTCTTT. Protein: CASSETDLNTEAFF.

The CDR3 DNA follows: TGTGCCTGGACACCCTATGAGACCCAGTACTTC. Translating it yields CAWTPYETQYF. V gene TRBV30 combines with J gene TRBJ2-5; unclear D gene. The CDR3 covers 11 residues. V lost 4 bases and J 5 bases, leaving 8 bases between the germline ends. Germline V gene sequence: CDR1 GTSNPN, CDR2 SVGIG (reference sequence).

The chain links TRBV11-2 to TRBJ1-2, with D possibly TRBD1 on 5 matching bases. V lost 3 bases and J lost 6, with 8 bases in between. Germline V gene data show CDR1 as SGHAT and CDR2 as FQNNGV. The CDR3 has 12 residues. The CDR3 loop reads CASSFGGNGYTF. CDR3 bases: TGTGCCAGCAGCTTCGGGGGAAATGGCTACACCTTC.

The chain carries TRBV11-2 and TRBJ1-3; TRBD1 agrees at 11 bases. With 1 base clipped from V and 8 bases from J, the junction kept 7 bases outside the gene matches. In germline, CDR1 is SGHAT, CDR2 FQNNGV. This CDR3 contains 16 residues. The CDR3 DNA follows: TGTGCCAGCAGCTTAGTCTTCGGACAGGGGGCTTACACCATATATTTT. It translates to CASSLVFGQGAYTIYF.

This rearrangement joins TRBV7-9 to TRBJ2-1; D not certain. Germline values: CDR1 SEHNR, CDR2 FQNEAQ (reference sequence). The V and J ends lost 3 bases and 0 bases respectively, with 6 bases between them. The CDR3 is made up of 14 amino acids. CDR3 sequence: CASSFGGSYNEQFF. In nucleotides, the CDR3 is TGTGCCAGCAGCTTTGGCGGCTCCTACAATGAGCAGTTCTTC.

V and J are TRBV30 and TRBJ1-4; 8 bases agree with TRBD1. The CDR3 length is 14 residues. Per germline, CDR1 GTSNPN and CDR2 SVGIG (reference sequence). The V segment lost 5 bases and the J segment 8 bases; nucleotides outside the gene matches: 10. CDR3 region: CAWASGGLGEKLFF. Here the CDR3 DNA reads TGTGCCTGGGCCTCAGGGGGCTTGGGGGAAAAACTGTTTTTT.

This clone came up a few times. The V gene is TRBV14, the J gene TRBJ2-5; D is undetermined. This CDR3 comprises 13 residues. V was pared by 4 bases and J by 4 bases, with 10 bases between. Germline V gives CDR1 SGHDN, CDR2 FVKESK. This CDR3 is CASSLLGLETQYF. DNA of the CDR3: TGTGCCAGCAGCCTTCTTGGCCTAGAGACCCAGTACTTC.

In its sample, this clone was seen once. The CDR3 protein is CASKLDDSAGELFF. The CDR3 DNA follows: TGTGCCAGCAAATTGGACGATAGCGCCGGGGAGCTGTTTTTT. The chain recombines TRBV6-4 with TRBJ2-2, with D possibly TRBD2 on 5 matching bases. V lost 7 bases and J 6 bases, leaving 15 bases between the germline ends. Per the germline V gene, CDR1 is MRHNA and CDR2 is SNTAGT. The length of the CDR3 is 14 residues.

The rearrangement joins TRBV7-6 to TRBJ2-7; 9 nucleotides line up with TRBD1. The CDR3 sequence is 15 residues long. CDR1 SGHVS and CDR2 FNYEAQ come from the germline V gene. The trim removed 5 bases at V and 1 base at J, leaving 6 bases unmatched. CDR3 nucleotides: TGTGCCAGCAGCCGGAGCGGGACAGGGTCCTACGAGCAGTACTTC. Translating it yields CASSRSGTGSYEQYF. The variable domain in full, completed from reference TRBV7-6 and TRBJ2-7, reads GAGVSQSPRYKVTKRGQDVALRCDPISGHVSLYWYRQALGQGPEFLTYFNYEAQQDKSGLPNDRFSAERPEGSISTLTIQRTEQRDSAMYRCASSRSGTGSYEQYFGPGTRLTVT.

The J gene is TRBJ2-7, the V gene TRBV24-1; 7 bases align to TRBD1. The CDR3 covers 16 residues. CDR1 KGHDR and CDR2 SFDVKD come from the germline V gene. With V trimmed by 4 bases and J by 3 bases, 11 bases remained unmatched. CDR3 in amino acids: CATSDAGTEGDYEQYF. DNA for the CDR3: TGTGCCACCAGTGACGCCGGGACAGAAGGGGACTACGAGCAGTACTTC.

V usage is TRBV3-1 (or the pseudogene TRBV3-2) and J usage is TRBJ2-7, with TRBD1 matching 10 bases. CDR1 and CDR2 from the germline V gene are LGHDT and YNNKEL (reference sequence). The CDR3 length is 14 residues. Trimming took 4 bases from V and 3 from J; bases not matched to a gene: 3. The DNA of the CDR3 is TGTGCCAGCAGCCGGGACAGGGGTTTCTACGAGCAGTACTTC. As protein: CASSRDRGFYEQYF.

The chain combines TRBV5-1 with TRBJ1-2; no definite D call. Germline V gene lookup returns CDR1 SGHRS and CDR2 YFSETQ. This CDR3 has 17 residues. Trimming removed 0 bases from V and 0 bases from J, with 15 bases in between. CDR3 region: CASSLGLSPTTNYGYTF. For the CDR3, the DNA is TGCGCCAGCAGCTTGGGTTTGAGCCCTACAACTAACTATGGCTACACCTTC.

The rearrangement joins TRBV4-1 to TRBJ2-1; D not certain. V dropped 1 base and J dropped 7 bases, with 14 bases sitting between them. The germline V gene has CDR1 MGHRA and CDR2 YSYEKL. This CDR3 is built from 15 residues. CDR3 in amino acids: CASSQVPGLLNEQFF. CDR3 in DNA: TGCGCCAGCAGCCAAGTACCGGGCCTTCTAAATGAGCAGTTCTTC.

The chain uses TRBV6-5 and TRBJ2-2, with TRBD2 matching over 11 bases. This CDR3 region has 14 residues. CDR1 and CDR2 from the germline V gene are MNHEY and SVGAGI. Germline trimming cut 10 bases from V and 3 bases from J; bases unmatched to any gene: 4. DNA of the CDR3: TGTGCCACCATTAGCGGGAGGGACACCGGGGAGCTGTTTTTT. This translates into CATISGRDTGELFF.

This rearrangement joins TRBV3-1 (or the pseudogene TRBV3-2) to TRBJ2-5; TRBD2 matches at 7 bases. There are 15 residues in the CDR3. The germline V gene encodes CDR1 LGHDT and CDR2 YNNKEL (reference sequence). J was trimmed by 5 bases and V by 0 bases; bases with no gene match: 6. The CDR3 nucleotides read TGTGCCAGCAGCCAAGAAGCGGGGCCGGAGGAGACCCAGTACTTC. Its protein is CASSQEAGPEETQYF.

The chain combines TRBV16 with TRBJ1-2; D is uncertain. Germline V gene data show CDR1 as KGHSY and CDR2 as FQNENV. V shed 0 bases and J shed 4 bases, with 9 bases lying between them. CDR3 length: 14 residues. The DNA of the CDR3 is TGTGCCAGCAGCCAATCAAGGCAGGTCTATGGCTACACCTTC. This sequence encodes CASSQSRQVYGYTF.

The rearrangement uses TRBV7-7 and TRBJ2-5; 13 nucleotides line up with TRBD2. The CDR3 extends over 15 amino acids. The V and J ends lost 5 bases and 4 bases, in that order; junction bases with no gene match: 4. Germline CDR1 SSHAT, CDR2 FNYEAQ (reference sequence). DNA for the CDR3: TGTGCCAGCAGCCGCGGACTAGCGGGAGTAGAGACCCAGTACTTC. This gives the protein CASSRGLAGVETQYF.

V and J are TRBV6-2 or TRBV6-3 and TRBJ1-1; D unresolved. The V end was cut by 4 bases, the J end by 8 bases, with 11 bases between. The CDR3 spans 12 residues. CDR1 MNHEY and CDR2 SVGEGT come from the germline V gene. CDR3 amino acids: CASSLTLTEAFF. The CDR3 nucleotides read TGTGCCAGCAGTTTGACCCTGACCGAAGCTTTCTTT.